These 9 T cell receptor beta chains originate from one sample sequenced in a study of OX40 agonist ivuxolimab in advanced cancers. The table came from immunoSEQ multiplex PCR; TCRdb's copy has only in-frame clones and leaves some out. The data hold about 140,000 clones, with just over 90% observed a single time. The input for sequencing was CD4+ or CD8+ T cells sorted from blood, taken in a trial of the OX40 agonist ivuxolimab. The receptors shown here come from an adult with an advanced solid tumor such as melanoma, head and neck, liver or kidney cancer.

The chain couples TRBV2 to TRBJ2-5; D unclear. CDR1 SNHLY and CDR2 FYNNEI come from the germline V gene. V was shortened by 4 bases and J by 2 bases, with 17 bases between the two germline ends. The CDR3 contains 16 residues. The CDR3 sequence: CASSAVLGPEQETQYF. CDR3 bases: TGTGCCAGCAGTGCGGTTCTAGGGCCAGAGCAAGAGACCCAGTACTTC.

The rearrangement uses TRBV6-1 and TRBJ1-1; D is undetermined. The CDR3 has 15 residues. Trimming took off 7 bases at V and 4 bases at J, with 19 bases between the two ends. Germline-derived CDR1 and CDR2 are MNHNS and SASEGT. In DNA form, the CDR3 reads TGTGCCAGCACCTCCGGCGAAGGGCGGGGCACTGAAGCTTTCTTT. It yields the protein CASTSGEGRGTEAFF.

This rearrangement joins TRBV5-4 to TRBJ2-1; 7 bases line up with TRBD1. The CDR3 spans 14 residues. Unmatched junction bases numbered 8, after V lost 4 bases and J lost 7 bases. The germline V gene encodes CDR1 SGHNT and CDR2 YYREEE (reference sequence). The CDR3 bases are TGTGCCAGCAGCAGGCTGGACAGGACAAATGAGCAGTTCTTC. Its protein product is CASSRLDRTNEQFF.

The V gene is TRBV6-5, the J gene TRBJ2-7; a weak D match, TRBD1 (6 bases). V lost 5 bases and J 3 bases, leaving 14 bases between the germline ends. This CDR3 is built from 14 residues. Germline values: CDR1 MNHEY, CDR2 SVGAGI. DNA for the CDR3: TGTGCCAGCAGTCCGACAGGCGATTACTACGAGCAGTACTTC. Translating it yields CASSPTGDYYEQYF.

The rearrangement links TRBV5-1 to TRBJ2-7, with 7 bases lining up with TRBD1. There are 16 residues in the CDR3. Germline V gene lookup returns CDR1 SGHRS and CDR2 YFSETQ. Trimming cost V 0 bases and J 6 bases; bases outside gene matches: 12. The chain's CDR3 is CASSLALAGGVPEQYF. The CDR3 DNA reads as TGCGCCAGCAGCTTGGCCTTGGCAGGGGGTGTCCCCGAGCAGTACTTC.

V and J are TRBV4-1 and TRBJ2-5; 11 bases are a match to TRBD2. The CDR3 runs 21 residues. The trim removed 0 bases at V and 2 bases at J, leaving 17 bases unmatched. CDR1 is MGHRA and CDR2 is YSYEKL in the germline V gene. The DNA of the CDR3 is TGCGCCAGCAGCCAAGAAACCCCTGGGGTAGCGGGAGGGACCAGACAAGAGACCCAGTACTTC. It specifies CASSQETPGVAGGTRQETQYF.

This clone was counted a single time. The chain joins TRBV11-1 to TRBJ2-4; 13 bases agree with TRBD2. Germline CDR1 reads SGHAT; CDR2 reads FQDESV (reference sequence). Unmatched junction bases numbered 6, after V lost 6 bases and J lost 4 bases. The CDR3 length is 16 residues. The CDR3, as DNA: TGTGCCAGCAGTGACAAGGGACTAGCGGGAAAAAACATTCAGTACTTC. Its translation: CASSDKGLAGKNIQYF.

J is TRBJ2-2 and V is TRBV2; the D gene could be TRBD1 or TRBD2 (5 bases each). The CDR3 length is 17 residues. The germline CDR1 and CDR2 sequences are SNHLY and FYNNEI. V lost 3 bases to trimming and J lost 8 bases, with 22 bases between them. The CDR3 sequence: CASSDRPRGGWTGELFF. DNA of the CDR3: TGTGCCAGCAGTGACCGCCCGCGTGGGGGATGGACGGGGGAGCTGTTTTTT.

V gene TRBV13 combines with J gene TRBJ2-7, with 14 nucleotides matching TRBD2. CDR3 length equals 14 residues. J was trimmed by 6 bases and V by 4 bases; bases with no gene match: 2. CDR1 PRHDT and CDR2 FYEKMQ come from the germline V gene (reference sequence). CDR3 nucleotide sequence: TGTGCCAGCAGCTCTGGACTAGCGGGAGGCGAGCAGTACTTC. This gives the protein CASSSGLAGGEQYF.